The 13 T cell receptor beta chains presented below share a single source sample, sequenced in a study of shared clonotypes between healthy human individuals. Using immunoSEQ multiplex PCR, the repertoire was profiled, and TCRdb retains in-frame clones only, with some absent. The repertoire holds roughly 2,300,000 clones, with under 95% as singletons. Sequences were obtained from naive CD4+ T cells from PBMCs. Indicated subset: CD45RA+ positively selected. All receptors come from a man aged 18 to 29 in good health. Some clones in this sample may be carry-over from other donors' samples.

The chain uses TRBV6-5 and TRBJ2-7, with no clear D. Per the germline V gene, CDR1 is MNHEY and CDR2 is SVGAGI. Trimming cost V 6 bases and J 3 bases, with 9 bases left between them. This CDR3 has 12 amino acids. The CDR3: CASRGMGYEQYF. CDR3 bases: TGTGCCAGCAGGGGGATGGGCTACGAGCAGTACTTC.

The chain has TRBV11-2 and TRBJ2-5; D is undetermined. V was clipped by 0 bases and J by 7 bases, with 3 bases between them. CDR1 is SGHAT, CDR2 FQNNGV, per germline. The CDR3 is 11 residues long. The CDR3 spells CASSLESTQYF. CDR3 sequence (DNA): TGTGCCAGCAGCTTAGAATCGACCCAGTACTTC.

The CDR3 DNA is TGCGCCAGCAGCTTGAACGGGGTATCCTACAATGAGCAGTTCTTC. Translation gives CASSLNGVSYNEQFF. The chain employs TRBV5-1 and TRBJ2-1; a weak D match, TRBD2 (5 bases). This CDR3 spans 15 amino acids. CDR1 and CDR2 (germline): SGHRS, YFSETQ. Trimming took 1 base from V and 1 from J, leaving 9 bases between them.

This chain links TRBV28 with TRBJ2-5; 8 nucleotides match TRBD2. The germline CDR1 and CDR2 sequences are MDHEN and SYDVKM. The CDR3 spans 16 residues. V gave up 6 bases and J gave up 1 base; unmatched junction bases: 10. The CDR3 nucleotides read TGTGCCAGCAGCCCATCGGGGGGGTATAGCCAAGAGACCCAGTACTTC. It is translated as CASSPSGGYSQETQYF.

The CDR3 reads CASSLTSGRASTGELFF. The DNA for the CDR3 is TGTGCCAGCAGCTTGACTAGCGGGAGGGCCTCTACCGGGGAGCTGTTTTTT. The chain uses TRBV7-3 and TRBJ2-2; 14 positions agree with TRBD2. The CDR3 length is 17 residues. Germline CDR1 reads SGHTA; CDR2 reads FQGTGA. With V trimmed by 3 bases and J by 5 bases, 5 bases remained unmatched.

The chain has TRBV9 and TRBJ2-1; 14 nucleotides match TRBD2. Germline CDR1 and CDR2: SGDLS and YYNGEE. The CDR3 contains 16 residues. Losses at the gene ends were 3 bases for V and 4 bases for J; bases not matched to a gene: 3. This CDR3 is CASSGGLAGGYNEQFF. The CDR3 DNA reads TGTGCCAGCAGCGGCGGACTAGCGGGGGGATACAATGAGCAGTTCTTC.

The chain recombines TRBV28 with TRBJ2-2; maybe TRBD2 (6 bases). This CDR3 contains 15 residues. V shed 2 bases and J shed 3 bases, with 10 bases lying between them. In germline, CDR1 is MDHEN, CDR2 SYDVKM. DNA for the CDR3: TGTGCCAGCAGTTTAGGCGGGGCTCACACCGGGGAGCTGTTTTTT. Translated, it gives CASSLGGAHTGELFF. Full variable domain (missing parts from reference TRBV28 and TRBJ2-2): DVKVTQSSRYLVKRTGEKVFLECVQDMDHENMFWYRQDPGLGLRLIYFSYDVKMKEKGDIPEGYSVSREKKERFSLILESASTNQTSMYLCASSLGGAHTGELFFGEGSRLTVL.

The genes are TRBV28 and TRBJ1-2, with a weak D call TRBD1 (5 bases). V was clipped by 5 bases and J by 4 bases, with 17 bases between them. Germline V gene lookup returns CDR1 MDHEN and CDR2 SYDVKM. The CDR3 sequence is 15 residues long. The CDR3: CASSPSAGVIYGYTF. The CDR3 DNA follows: TGTGCCAGCAGTCCCTCGGCGGGGGTAATCTATGGCTACACCTTC.

CDR3 loop: CASSVASGDSYEQYF. DNA for the CDR3: TGTGCCAGCAGCGTGGCTAGCGGGGACTCCTACGAGCAGTACTTC. J is TRBJ2-7 and V is TRBV9, with 9 bases that match TRBD2. This CDR3 has 15 amino acids. V lost 2 bases to trimming and J lost 0 bases; unmatched junction nucleotides: 3. CDR1 SGDLS and CDR2 YYNGEE come from the germline V gene.

This rearrangement joins TRBV2 to TRBJ1-1; no clear D. The CDR3 spans 13 residues. Germline loops: CDR1 SNHLY, CDR2 FYNNEI. V gave up 7 bases and J gave up 10 bases, with 19 bases separating them. The CDR3: CASKAEVESGAFF. In nucleotides, the CDR3 is TGTGCCAGCAAGGCGGAGGTGGAGTCTGGAGCTTTCTTT.

The chain couples TRBV30 to TRBJ1-3; 8 bases agree with TRBD1. Looked up from germline, CDR1 is GTSNPN and CDR2 is SVGIG (reference sequence). V lost 0 bases to trimming and J lost 0 bases; unmatched junction nucleotides: 7. The CDR3 loop spans 17 amino acids. This CDR3 reads CAWSVTGVLSSGNTIYF. The CDR3 region has the DNA TGTGCCTGGAGTGTGACAGGGGTCCTTTCCTCTGGAAACACCATATATTTT.

V gene TRBV6-5 combines with J gene TRBJ2-2; TRBD2 aligns across 12 bases. The ends lost 10 bases at V and 6 bases at J; junction bases unmatched: 9. This CDR3 region has 15 residues. Per germline, CDR1 MNHEY and CDR2 SVGAGI. In nucleotides, the CDR3 is TGTGCCACCAAGACTAGCGGGAGTCTAGCCGGGGAGCTGTTTTTT. Translated: CATKTSGSLAGELFF.

Concerning this clone itself: Other DNA sequences of this sample code for an identical CDR3. The V and J genes are TRBV5-1 and TRBJ1-1; maybe TRBD1 (6 bases). The germline gives CDR1 SGHRS, CDR2 YFSETQ. V dropped 3 bases and J dropped 4 bases, with 10 bases sitting between them. CDR3 length: 13 residues. CDR3 amino acids: CASSSLGGTEAFF. The CDR3 region has the DNA TGCGCCAGCAGCTCTCTAGGGGGCACTGAAGCTTTCTTT.